These 20 T cell receptor beta chains originate from one sample sequenced in a study of cytomegalovirus exposure and HLA in healthy donors. The PCR was carried out with 60 Vbeta primers and 13 Jbeta primers. This table comes from immunoSEQ multiplex PCR, and its TCRdb copy is limited to in-frame clones, with some not included. The sample holds 150,000 to 200,000 clones. The source material was PBMCs. The receptors stem from a woman aged 55-75 years in good health and CMV-seronegative.

This chain links TRBV29-1 with TRBJ2-1, with TRBD1 matching 9 bases. Germline V gives CDR1 SQVTM, CDR2 ANQGSEA. V gave up 6 bases and J gave up 8 bases; unmatched junction bases: 5. This CDR3 spans 12 amino acids. In nucleotides, the CDR3 is TGCAGCGTGCACAGGGGGCCGGATGAGCAGTTCTTC. Protein product: CSVHRGPDEQFF.

The rearrangement joins TRBV19 to TRBJ1-2; D is unresolved. The germline V gene encodes CDR1 LNHDA and CDR2 SQIVND (reference sequence). This CDR3 contains 13 residues. Trimming pared 0 bases from V and 8 bases from J, leaving 10 bases between. CDR3 sequence: CASSIDPRSGYTF. The CDR3 DNA is TGTGCCAGTAGTATAGATCCAAGGAGCGGCTACACCTTC.

V and J are TRBV5-4 and TRBJ2-5; the D gene is possibly TRBD1 (6 bases). The germline gives CDR1 SGHNT, CDR2 YYREEE (reference sequence). This CDR3 comprises 13 residues. The V gene lost 1 base and the J gene lost 2 bases, with 6 bases spanning the gap. CDR3 DNA sequence: TGTGCCAGCAGCTTGCAGGGGCAAGAGACCCAGTACTTC. Amino acids: CASSLQGQETQYF. The whole variable domain, remainder taken from reference TRBV5-4 and TRBJ2-5, is ETGVTQSPTHLIKTRGQQVTLRCSSQSGHNTVSWYQQALGQGPQFIFQYYREEENGRGNFPPRFSGLQFPNYSSELNVNALELDDSALYLCASSLQGQETQYFGPGTRLLVL.

The chain combines TRBV6-4 with TRBJ2-3; unclear D gene. Germline-derived CDR1 and CDR2 are MRHNA and SNTAGT. V lost 5 bases and J 7 bases, leaving 22 bases between the germline ends. The CDR3 loop spans 16 amino acids. This chain's CDR3 is CASSPEEQPGPYTQYF. In DNA form, the CDR3 reads TGTGCCAGCAGTCCAGAAGAACAGCCCGGCCCCTATACGCAGTATTTT.

V and J are TRBV2 and TRBJ2-7; possible D gene TRBD1, 5 bases. The germline V gene encodes CDR1 SNHLY and CDR2 FYNNEI. The CDR3 contains 14 residues. Trimming removed 2 bases from V and 2 bases from J, with 10 bases in between. The CDR3 DNA follows: TGTGCCAGCAGTGAACAGGGAACGGCCTACGAGCAGTACTTC. As protein: CASSEQGTAYEQYF.

The CDR3 reads CASSRARPGTVQETQYF. The CDR3 bases are TGTGCCAGCAGTCGTGCCCGACCGGGGACAGTTCAAGAGACCCAGTACTTC. This sequence joins TRBV27 and TRBJ2-5; 7 bases are a match to TRBD1. Trimming cost V 5 bases and J 2 bases; bases outside gene matches: 14. The CDR3 is 17 amino acids. CDR1 and CDR2 from the germline V gene are MNHEY and SMNVEV (reference sequence).

The gene calls are TRBV11-2 and TRBJ1-3; D is ambiguous. The CDR3 is 15 residues long. V was pared by 3 bases and J by 0 bases, with 9 bases between. Germline V CDR1 and CDR2: SGHAT, FQNNGV. The CDR3 loop reads CASSFDSRSGNTIYF. The CDR3 region has the DNA TGTGCCAGCAGCTTCGACTCTCGCTCTGGAAACACCATATATTTT.

The V call is TRBV18, the J call TRBJ2-3, with 13 bases identical to TRBD2. Germline-derived CDR1 and CDR2 are KGHSH and LQKENI. The CDR3 contains 17 residues. J gave up 4 bases and V 4 bases, and 8 bases lay outside the gene matches. This CDR3 is CASSQSGLAGEADTQYF. The CDR3 DNA is TGTGCCAGCTCACAATCAGGACTAGCGGGAGAGGCAGATACGCAGTATTTT.

The genes are TRBV9 and TRBJ1-2, with TRBD1 as a possible D gene (5 bases). The CDR3 runs 13 residues. Germline V gene lookup returns CDR1 SGDLS and CDR2 YYNGEE. Trimming took 5 bases from V and 0 from J, leaving 8 bases between them. CDR3 DNA sequence: TGTGCCAGCAGGGGGGGGGCTAACTATGGCTACACCTTC. Translation gives CASRGGANYGYTF.

The gene calls are TRBV6-1 and TRBJ2-1; 11 nucleotides agree with TRBD2. The CDR3 loop spans 15 amino acids. Germline values: CDR1 MNHNS, CDR2 SASEGT. V lost 4 bases to trimming and J lost 7 bases; unmatched junction nucleotides: 6. Here the CDR3 reads CASSGLAGGRNEQFF. The CDR3, as DNA: TGTGCCAGCAGTGGCCTAGCGGGGGGCAGGAATGAGCAGTTCTTC.

The CDR3 bases are TGTGCCAGCAGTGAAGCGTTGACAGACTCTGGAAACACCATATATTTT. Its translation: CASSEALTDSGNTIYF. The chain uses TRBV2 and TRBJ1-3, with a weak D call TRBD1 (5 bases). CDR1 is SNHLY and CDR2 is FYNNEI in the germline V gene. The CDR3 loop spans 16 amino acids. V was cut by 0 bases and J by 0 bases, with 9 bases left in between.

The chain combines TRBV20-1 with TRBJ1-1, with D perhaps TRBD1 (5 bases). CDR1 and CDR2 from the germline V gene are DFQATT and SNEGSKA (reference sequence). The CDR3 runs 11 residues. V dropped 4 bases and J dropped 10 bases, with 13 bases sitting between them. Here the CDR3 reads CSATGGGVAFF. CDR3 bases: TGCAGTGCTACCGGGGGGGGAGTAGCTTTCTTT.

This sequence joins TRBV30 and TRBJ2-5; 9 bases map to TRBD1. V lost 8 bases, J lost 11 bases, and 12 bases stayed unmatched. Germline lookup yields CDR1 GTSNPN and CDR2 SVGIG (reference sequence). CDR3 length: 12 amino acids. The CDR3 sequence: CAGDRENYGQYF. CDR3 in DNA: TGTGCCGGGGACAGGGAAAACTACGGGCAGTACTTC.

The chain recombines TRBV7-6 with TRBJ2-7, with D tentatively TRBD2 (5 bases). Trimming stripped 1 base from V and 5 bases from J, with 12 bases between. The length of the CDR3 is 14 residues. Germline loops: CDR1 SGHVS, CDR2 FNYEAQ. CDR3 DNA: TGTGCCAGCAGCTTAGGTCAGGTGGGAGACGAGCAGTACTTC. This gives the protein CASSLGQVGDEQYF.

V usage is TRBV6-1 and J usage is TRBJ2-5; no definite D call. The CDR3 totals 15 residues. Trimming removed 2 bases from V and 5 bases from J, with 15 bases in between. CDR1 and CDR2 (germline): MNHNS, SASEGT. CDR3 sequence (DNA): TGTGCCAGCAGTGAACGTCGTACTGTCGGGGAGACCCAGTACTTC. It encodes CASSERRTVGETQYF.

The rearrangement links TRBV4-3 to TRBJ1-1, with no clear D. The V end lost 0 bases, the J end lost 8 bases, and 13 bases lay between the germline ends. Germline loops: CDR1 LGHNA, CDR2 YSLEER. This CDR3 region has 14 residues. CDR3 nucleotide sequence: TGCGCCAGCAGCCAAGATGAGTTCGGGAGCGAAGCTTTCTTT. This codes for CASSQDEFGSEAFF.

The chain couples TRBV29-1 to TRBJ1-5, with 8 bases identical to TRBD1. J gave up 6 bases and V 6 bases, and 7 bases lay outside the gene matches. Germline loops: CDR1 SQVTM, CDR2 ANQGSEA. The CDR3 is made up of 13 amino acids. CDR3: CSVSQGDIQPQHF. CDR3 DNA: TGCAGCGTATCACAGGGGGACATTCAGCCCCAGCATTTT.

This rearrangement joins TRBV6-1 to TRBJ2-3; the match to TRBD1 covers 7 bases. The ends lost 6 bases at V and 2 bases at J; junction bases unmatched: 5. The CDR3 length is 14 residues. In germline, CDR1 is MNHNS, CDR2 SASEGT. The CDR3 loop reads CASSRQGYTDTQYF. CDR3 DNA: TGTGCCAGCAGCCGACAGGGCTACACAGATACGCAGTATTTT.

CDR3 sequence (DNA): TGTGCCAGCAGCGAAATCGGACTAGCCTCCTACAATGAGCAGTTCTTC. It codes for CASSEIGLASYNEQFF. The rearrangement joins TRBV7-9 to TRBJ2-1; TRBD2 matches 8 bases. V was pared by 5 bases and J by 0 bases, with 6 bases of the junction left unmatched. The CDR3 sequence is 16 residues long. Germline V CDR1 and CDR2: SEHNR, FQNEAQ (reference sequence). Full variable domain (missing parts from reference TRBV7-9 and TRBJ2-1): DTGVSQNPRHKITKRGQNVTFRCDPISEHNRLYWYRQTLGQGPEFLTYFQNEAQLEKSRLLSDRFSAERPKGSFSTLEIQRTEQGDSAMYLCASSEIGLASYNEQFFGPGTRLTVL.

The rearrangement joins TRBV29-1 to TRBJ1-1; 7 nucleotides align to TRBD1. This CDR3 is built from 13 residues. The V segment lost 7 bases and the J segment 1 base; nucleotides outside the gene matches: 6. In germline, CDR1 is SQVTM, CDR2 ANQGSEA. The CDR3 DNA is TGCAGCGCGACCAGGGGGGCGAACACTGAAGCTTTCTTT. It translates to CSATRGANTEAFF.